What follows are 6 T cell receptor beta chains derived from one specimen sequenced in a study of vaccination effects on CD4 cells after COVID-19. These TCRs' antigens remain unknown. Within the ViraFEST assay, antigen-specific CD4+ T cells underwent expansion with viral peptide pools prior to sequencing. A 10-day culture period preceded the isolation of CD4+ T cells. Participants got two doses of BNT162b2 or mRNA-1273 vaccine. Sequenced by immunoSEQ multiplex PCR; TCRdb stores in-frame clones only, minus some. The sample includes 25,000 or so clones, 73% of them seen just once. The specimen was CD4+ T cells from PBMCs cultured with SARS-CoV-2 spike peptides, collected after COVID-19 vaccination. Receptors originate from a human donor who received a COVID-19 vaccine.

The chain is built from TRBV7-8 and TRBJ2-1; 9 bases are shared with TRBD2. V lost 1 base to trimming and J lost 6 bases; unmatched junction nucleotides: 7. The germline gives CDR1 SGHVS, CDR2 FQNEAQ. This CDR3 comprises 16 residues. CDR3 coding DNA: TGTGCCAGCAGCTTAGAAGGGCGGGGGGGCCTCAATGAGCAGTTCTTC. Translation: CASSLEGRGGLNEQFF.

This clone was seen only once. J is TRBJ1-1 and V is TRBV27, with 7 bases lining up with TRBD1. Per the germline V gene, CDR1 is MNHEY and CDR2 is SMNVEV (reference sequence). The CDR3 extends over 17 amino acids. Trimming cost V 5 bases and J 0 bases; bases outside gene matches: 12. The CDR3 sequence: CASSPSLGQLMNTEAFF. CDR3 DNA sequence: TGTGCCAGCAGTCCTAGCCTGGGACAGCTCATGAACACTGAAGCTTTCTTT.

This clone was seen a few times. The chain has TRBV18 and TRBJ2-7; D may be TRBD1 or TRBD2 (5 bases each). Germline V gene sequence: CDR1 KGHSH, CDR2 LQKENI. CDR3 size: 16 residues. The V end was cut by 3 bases, the J end by 2 bases, with 17 bases between. The DNA for the CDR3 is TGTGCCAGCTCACCCCGCTACGGGACGGACCCCTACGAGCAGTACTTC. Residues: CASSPRYGTDPYEQYF. Drawing the rest from reference TRBV18 and TRBJ2-7, the complete variable domain is NAGVMQNPRHLVRRRGQEARLRCSPMKGHSHVYWYRQLPEEGLKFMVYLQKENIIDESGMPKERFSAEFPKEGPSILRIQQVVRGDSAAYFCASSPRYGTDPYEQYFGPGTRLTVT.

The rearrangement uses TRBV5-1 and TRBJ1-4; D remains ambiguous. This CDR3 is built from 13 residues. With 5 bases removed from V and 3 bases from J, the gap between germline ends came to 8 bases. Germline CDR1 is SGHRS and CDR2 is YFSETQ. CDR3 in DNA: TGCGCCAGCAGTAAAGTGGCTAATGAAAAACTGTTTTTT. Protein product: CASSKVANEKLFF. The variable domain in full, completed from reference TRBV5-1 and TRBJ1-4, reads KAGVTQTPRYLIKTRGQQVTLSCSPISGHRSVSWYQQTPGQGLQFLFEYFSETQRNKGNFPGRFSGRQFSNSRSEMNVSTLELGDSALYLCASSKVANEKLFFGSGTQLSVL.

This clone was seen a handful of times. This chain connects TRBV29-1 to TRBJ1-5; no firm D call. The germline CDR1 and CDR2 sequences are SQVTM and ANQGSEA. The CDR3 runs 9 residues. Trimming shortened V by 4 bases and J by 7 bases, and 2 bases separated the two germline ends. The chain's CDR3 is CSVVQPQHF. CDR3 bases: TGCAGCGTTGTGCAGCCCCAGCATTTT.

By share, this clone counts as medium-sized. This sample includes further DNA sequences coding for the same CDR3. V usage is TRBV4-2 and J usage is TRBJ2-5, with TRBD2 matching 11 bases. V lost 3 bases, J lost 2 bases, and 2 bases stayed unmatched. Germline V gene lookup returns CDR1 LGHNA and CDR2 YNFKEQ. The CDR3 length is 15 residues. The CDR3 coding sequence is TGTGCCAGCAGCCAGACTAGCGGGGTACAAGAGACCCAGTACTTC. Translation: CASSQTSGVQETQYF.